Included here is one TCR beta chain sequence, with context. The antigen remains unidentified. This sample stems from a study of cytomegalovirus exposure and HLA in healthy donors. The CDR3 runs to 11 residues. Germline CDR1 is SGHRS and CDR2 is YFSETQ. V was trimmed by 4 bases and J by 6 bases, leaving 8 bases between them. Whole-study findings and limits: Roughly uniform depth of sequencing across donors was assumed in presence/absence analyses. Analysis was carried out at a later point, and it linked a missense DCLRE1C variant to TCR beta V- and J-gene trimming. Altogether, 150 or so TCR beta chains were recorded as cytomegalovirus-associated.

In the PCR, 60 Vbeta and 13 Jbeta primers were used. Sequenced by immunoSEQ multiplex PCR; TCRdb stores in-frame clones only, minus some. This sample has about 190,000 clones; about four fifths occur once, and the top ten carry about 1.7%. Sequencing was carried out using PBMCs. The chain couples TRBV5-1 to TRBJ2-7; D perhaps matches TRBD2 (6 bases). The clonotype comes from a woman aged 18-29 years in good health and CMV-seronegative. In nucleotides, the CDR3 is TGCGCCAGCAGCGGCGGGACCGAGCAGTACTTC. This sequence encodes CASSGGTEQYF.